This is a list of T cell receptor beta chains from one sample in a study of a mutant IDH1 vaccine in newly diagnosed glioma. The table came from immunoSEQ multiplex PCR; TCRdb's copy has only in-frame clones and leaves some out. The repertoire holds about 94,000 clones, roughly 89% seen once, with 0.6% to 0.95% in the top ten. Their recognized antigens are unknown. Sequencing used PBMCs, obtained from a glioma patient whose treatment included an IDH1 peptide vaccine. The receptors stem from a woman in her 50s with glioma. The CDR3 runs from the conserved cysteine through the conserved F or W. D genes are given only for firm matches. Clone size is not always given. Where it is, it says once, few, many or a class for expanded clones.

>15|once|-|TRBV7-8|TRBJ1-2
TGTGCCAGCAGCTTAGCTTTGGACGGAGTATATGGCTACACCTTC
CASSLALDGVYGYTF
>16|-|-|TRBV21-1|TRBJ2-7
TGTGCCAGCAGCGTGCAAGGGACAGAGGGCTCCTACGAGCAGTACTTC
CASSVQGTEGSYEQYF
>14|-|-|TRBV5-4|TRBJ2-7
TGTGCCAGAAGCTTAAGATCTCGGCTCTACGAGCAGTACTTC
CARSLRSRLYEQYF
>14|-|-|TRBV12-5|TRBJ2-5
TGTGCTAGTGGTTTGGGGGCTAACCAAGAGACCCAGTACTTC
CASGLGANQETQYF
>12|-|-|TRBV5-1|TRBJ2-1
TGCGCCAGCAGGACAAACTACAATGAGCAGTTCTTC
CASRTNYNEQFF
>14|-|TRBD2|TRBV30|TRBJ2-7
TGTGCCTGGAGCCGAGCGGGAGGAAGCTACGAGCAGTACTTC
CAWSRAGGSYEQYF
>13|-|-|TRBV5-6|TRBJ1-1
TGTGCCAGCAGCCGCGGCACGAACACTGAAGCTTTCTTT
CASSRGTNTEAFF
>12|-|-|TRBV28|TRBJ2-7
TGTGCCAGCGGGACACCCGCCTACGAGCAGTACTTC
CASGTPAYEQYF
>15|-|-|TRBV6-5|TRBJ1-1
TGTGCCAGCAGTTACACCCCGCTGGGGCATGGTGAAGCTTTCTTT
CASSYTPLGHGEAFF
>13|-|-|TRBV14|TRBJ1-1
TGTGCCAGCAGCCAAGATTGGCGCGTTGAAGCTTTCTTT
CASSQDWRVEAFF
>23|-|-|TRBV28|TRBJ1-5
TGTGCCAGCAGTCAGGTCTCATCCCCACTCCGAGTCCCGAACATTTTTAGCAATCAGCCCCAGCATTTT
CASSQVSSPLRVPNIFSNQPQHF
>16|few|-|TRBV28|TRBJ2-7
TGTGCCAGCAGTCTTTTAGGGGGGTCCATCTCCTACGAGCAGTACTTC
CASSLLGGSISYEQYF
>15|-|TRBD2|TRBV5-6|TRBJ2-5
TGTGCCAGCAGCTTGGGACTAGCGGGAGAAGAGACCCAGTACTTC
CASSLGLAGEETQYF
>13|-|-|TRBV28|TRBJ2-5
TGTGCCAGCAGTTTCCCCGAGCAAGAGACCCAGTACTTC
CASSFPEQETQYF
>18|-|-|TRBV11-2|TRBJ2-2
TGTGCCAGCAGCTTAAAGGGGAATCGTATCTTCAACACCGGGGAGCTGTTTTTT
CASSLKGNRIFNTGELFF
>13|-|TRBD1|TRBV6-5|TRBJ2-7
TGTGCCAGCAGCCCCGGACAGGGGGCCGAGCAGTACTTC
CASSPGQGAEQYF
>15|-|TRBD2|TRBV6-5|TRBJ2-7
TGTGCCAGCAGTTACTGGCCGGGGGGAGGCGACGAGCAGTACTTC
CASSYWPGGGDEQYF
>17|-|-|TRBV7-9|TRBJ2-1
TGTGCCAGCAGCTCCCCAGCCCCAGCCAGCTCCTACAATGAGCAGTTCTTC
CASSSPAPASSYNEQFF
>13|-|-|TRBV27|TRBJ2-1
TGTGCCAGCAGGCTAGGTCGTTACAATGAGCAGTTCTTC
CASRLGRYNEQFF
>15|-|TRBD2|TRBV9|TRBJ2-5
TGTGCCAGCAGCGTTTCCTATAGCGGGGAAGAGACCCAGTACTTC
CASSVSYSGEETQYF
>12|-|TRBD1|TRBV6-1|TRBJ1-1
TGTGCCAGCAGTGAAACAGGGGACGGAGCTTTCTTT
CASSETGDGAFF
>14|-|TRBD1|TRBV7-9|TRBJ2-7
TGTGCCAGCAGCCCAGGGGGCGGTTTCTACGAGCAGTACTTC
CASSPGGGFYEQYF
>13|-|-|TRBV7-3|TRBJ1-3
TGTGCCAGCAGCTCCGGGGATGGAAACACCATATATTTT
CASSSGDGNTIYF
>15|-|TRBD1|TRBV5-1|TRBJ2-5
TGCGCCACGAGGCGCGGGACAGGGGGCGAAGAGACCCAGTACTTC
CATRRGTGGEETQYF
>20|-|TRBD2|TRBV6-4|TRBJ2-6
TGTGCCAGCAGCGACGGGGGGGGGCTAGCCACTTATTCTGGGGCCAACGTCCTGACTTTC
CASSDGGGLATYSGANVLTF
>12|-|-|TRBV5-6|TRBJ1-1
TGTGCCAGCAGTTCGACCCGGACTGAAGCTTTCTTT
CASSSTRTEAFF
>14|-|-|TRBV5-4|TRBJ2-7
TGTGCCAGCAGCTTGCGGATTCAGGGACACGAGCAGTACTTC
CASSLRIQGHEQYF
>15|-|TRBD2|TRBV9|TRBJ2-1
TGTGCCAGCAGCCGCCCTAGCGGGAGGGCGAGGGAGCAGTTCTTC
CASSRPSGRAREQFF
>17|-|TRBD2|TRBV10-3|TRBJ2-1
TGTGCCATCAGTGAGTGGTCTAGCGGGAGCTCCTACAATGAGCAGTTCTTC
CAISEWSSGSSYNEQFF
>16|-|-|TRBV30|TRBJ1-6
TGTGCCTGGAGTGAACTGGGGGGGCGGGGAGGTTCACCCCTCCACTTT
CAWSELGGRGGSPLHF
>16|-|-|TRBV9|TRBJ2-5
TGTGCCAGCAGCGTAGGGGGAGCCGCTAACCAAGAGACCCAGTACTTC
CASSVGGAANQETQYF
>15|-|-|TRBV10-1|TRBJ2-4
TGCGCCAGCAGTGAGTCAGACGGCGCCAAAAACATTCAGTACTTC
CASSESDGAKNIQYF
>14|-|-|TRBV10-1|TRBJ2-7
TGCGCCAGCTCTCAGGTCAGGGGTTTGAACGAGCAGTACTTC
CASSQVRGLNEQYF
>13|-|-|TRBV2|TRBJ1-5
TGTGCCAGCAGTGGGGGGGAAGGTCAGCCCCAGCATTTT
CASSGGEGQPQHF
>15|-|-|TRBV9|TRBJ2-3
TGTGCCAGCAGCGCATCGGCAGGAGTCACAGATACGCAGTATTTT
CASSASAGVTDTQYF
>14|-|-|TRBV28|TRBJ1-5
TGTGCCAGCAGTTTAGCGTGGAGCAATCAGCCCCAGCATTTT
CASSLAWSNQPQHF
>15|-|-|TRBV27|TRBJ1-5
TGTGCCAGCAGTTTAAGCAGGGGTAGCAATCAGCCCCAGCATTTT
CASSLSRGSNQPQHF
>16|once|-|TRBV5-6|TRBJ1-1
TGTGCCAGCAGCCCGAGGTTCGGGGGGCGAAACACTGAAGCTTTCTTT
CASSPRFGGRNTEAFF